Listed here are 21 T cell receptor beta chains from one sample, sequenced in a study of T cells in Graves' hyperthyroidism and ophthalmopathy. RNA transcripts served as the template for amplifying TCR beta CDR3 regions. First-round RT-PCR of the TCR CDR3 relied on the HTBI primer set. In TCRdb, the multiplex PCR reads were re-called with MiXCR into one record per CDR3 protein. The sample includes roughly 700,000 distinct CDR3 sequences, 17% of them seen just once. The sample was blood. The receptors shown here come from a man aged 45-65 years with Graves' hyperthyroidism.

A word on this clonotype: The germline gene is not matched at one end of the junction; a read error may be the cause. This sequence joins TRBV11-2 and TRBJ2-2, with D perhaps TRBD2 (5 bases). The CDR3 length is 17 residues. CDR1 and CDR2 from the germline V gene are SGHAT and FQNNGV. As DNA, the CDR3 is TGTGCCAGCAGCCGAACCAGCGTAGAGACGAACACCGGGGAGCTGCTTTTT. Protein product: CASSRTSVETNTGELLF.

Comments on this clonotype: Given a much more abundant clone one base away, this may be a read error. This rearrangement joins TRBV20-1 to TRBJ2-3; 8 bases are shared with TRBD1. This CDR3 has 15 amino acids. CDR1 is DFQATT, CDR2 SNEGSKA, per germline (reference sequence). V lost 1 base, J lost 3 bases, and 6 bases stayed unmatched. The CDR3 DNA follows: TGCAGTGCTAGAGGACAGGGGCTTAGAACAGATACGCAGTATTTT. It is translated as CSARGQGLRTDTQYF.

The rearrangement uses TRBV27 and TRBJ2-5, with TRBD2 identical over 9 bases. The CDR3 length is 16 residues. V lost 5 bases to trimming and J lost 4 bases; unmatched junction nucleotides: 11. Looked up from germline, CDR1 is MNHEY and CDR2 is SMNVEV (reference sequence). CDR3 bases: TGTGCCAGCAGTCCGACTAGCGGCAAGCAGTCAGAGACCCAGTACTTC. Its translation is CASSPTSGKQSETQYF.

This clonotype was counted between two and nine times. The genes are TRBV6-2 or TRBV6-3 and TRBJ2-6; D perhaps matches TRBD2 (7 bases). CDR3 size: 16 residues. Between the trimmed V and J ends, which lost 7 bases and 0 bases, there was a span of 13 bases. Per the germline V gene, CDR1 is MNHEY and CDR2 is SVGEGT. This CDR3 reads CASTQGLLSGANVLTF. CDR3 sequence (DNA): TGTGCCAGCACACAGGGACTACTCTCTGGGGCCAACGTCCTGACTTTC.

The J gene is TRBJ2-7, the V gene TRBV19; weak D call: TRBD1 (6 bases). Germline lookup yields CDR1 LNHDA and CDR2 SQIVND (reference sequence). V was cut by 6 bases and J by 3 bases, with 15 bases left in between. The CDR3 totals 14 residues. CDR3 sequence: CASSGDTGHYEQYF. CDR3 nucleotide sequence: TGTGCCAGTAGCGGGGACACTGGACACTACGAGCAGTACTTC.

This clonotype was observed many times. V is TRBV12-3 or TRBV12-4 and J is TRBJ1-5; a possible D gene is TRBD1 (5 bases). V was trimmed by 3 bases and J by 5 bases, leaving 14 bases between them. This CDR3 spans 15 amino acids. CDR3 sequence reads: CASSFILGGDQPQHF. The CDR3 region has the DNA TGTGCCAGCAGTTTTATATTGGGAGGGGATCAGCCCCAGCATTTT.

This chain uses TRBV4-2 with TRBJ2-1, with a weak D call TRBD2 (6 bases). CDR3 length equals 15 residues. Germline assignment: CDR1 LGHNA and CDR2 YNFKEQ. The V end lost 0 bases, the J end lost 3 bases, and 9 bases lay between the germline ends. The DNA of the CDR3 is TGTGCCAGCAGCCAAGACAGCGGGTACTACAATGAGCAGTTCTTC. Its protein product is CASSQDSGYYNEQFF.

The rearrangement uses TRBV25-1 and TRBJ1-1, with 7 positions matching TRBD1. Trimming removed 7 bases from V and 7 bases from J; junction bases left unmatched: 6. The CDR3 loop spans 12 amino acids. Per germline, CDR1 MGHDK and CDR2 SYGVNS. CDR3 amino acids: CASKQGDGEAFF. In DNA, the CDR3 is TGTGCCAGCAAGCAGGGGGATGGTGAAGCTTTCTTT.

This clonotype occurred a few times. This rearrangement joins TRBV27 to TRBJ2-1, with D perhaps matching TRBD1 or TRBD2 (5 bases each). V gave up 6 bases and J gave up 5 bases, with 14 bases separating them. Germline V lookup: CDR1 MNHEY, CDR2 SMNVEV (reference sequence). The CDR3 spans 14 residues. In DNA, the CDR3 is TGTGCCAGCAGGACCGGGACCTTCAACAATGAGCAGTTCTTC. Its protein product is CASRTGTFNNEQFF.

The chain combines TRBV18 with TRBJ1-2; the D is unclear. The CDR3 consists of 15 residues. From germline, CDR1 is KGHSH and CDR2 LQKENI. V was trimmed by 6 bases and J by 1 base, leaving 15 bases between them. CDR3 bases: TGTGCCAGCTCTCGGGGAACAGTGAATAACTATGGCTACACCTTC. Translated, it gives CASSRGTVNNYGYTF.

The chain couples TRBV2 to TRBJ2-7; D gene unclear. CDR1 is SNHLY, CDR2 FYNNEI, per germline. CDR3 length: 12 amino acids. Trimming pared 1 base from V and 6 bases from J, leaving 7 bases between. CDR3 region: CASSEETCEQYF. The CDR3 DNA follows: TGTGCCAGCAGTGAAGAGACCTGCGAGCAGTACTTC.

This clonotype came up many times. V gene TRBV5-1 combines with J gene TRBJ1-2, with 7 bases fitting TRBD1. CDR1 and CDR2 from the germline V gene are SGHRS and YFSETQ. V lost 3 bases and J lost 0; bases outside the gene matches: 5. The CDR3 totals 15 residues. CDR3 in amino acids: CASSSGTVTNYGYTF. CDR3 bases: TGCGCCAGCAGCTCCGGGACAGTGACTAACTATGGCTACACCTTC.

V and J are TRBV18 and TRBJ2-3; D may be TRBD2 (5 bases). The CDR3 runs to 14 residues. Germline loops: CDR1 KGHSH, CDR2 LQKENI. The V end lost 3 bases, the J end lost 4 bases, and 11 bases lay between the germline ends. CDR3 residues: CASSPGLGSDTQYF. Here the CDR3 DNA reads TGTGCCAGCTCACCCGGACTGGGCTCAGATACGCAGTATTTT. The variable domain in full, completed from reference TRBV18 and TRBJ2-3, reads NAGVMQNPRHLVRRRGQEARLRCSPMKGHSHVYWYRQLPEEGLKFMVYLQKENIIDESGMPKERFSAEFPKEGPSILRIQQVVRGDSAAYFCASSPGLGSDTQYFGPGTRLTVL.

This clonotype showed up many times. The rearrangement uses TRBV19 and TRBJ2-1; D gene unclear. V lost 6 bases to trimming and J lost 1 base, with 10 bases between them. Germline values: CDR1 LNHDA, CDR2 SQIVND (reference sequence). The CDR3 has 14 residues. This CDR3 reads CASRVRDSYNEQFF. The CDR3, as DNA: TGTGCCAGTAGAGTACGCGATTCCTACAATGAGCAGTTCTTC.

Only a few counts were recorded for this clonotype. The CDR3 carries no conserved terminal phenylalanine or tryptophan, so it likely arises from a read error. The CDR3 is CASSPDWPNYGYTL. In DNA form, the CDR3 reads TGTGCCAGCAGCCCCGATTGGCCTAACTATGGCTACACCCTC. V gene TRBV27 combines with J gene TRBJ1-2, with D uncertain. V dropped 6 bases and J dropped 0 bases, with 11 bases sitting between them. The CDR3 runs to 14 residues. The germline CDR1 and CDR2 sequences are MNHEY and SMNVEV (reference sequence).

This clonotype was found many times. The chain is built from TRBV29-1 and TRBJ1-1; a weak D match, TRBD1 (5 bases). Germline V CDR1 and CDR2: SQVTM, ANQGSEA. The V end was cut by 5 bases, the J end by 1 base, with 8 bases between. This CDR3 is built from 12 residues. CDR3 region: CSVSDRNTEAFF. In nucleotides, the CDR3 is TGCAGCGTTTCCGACAGGAACACTGAAGCTTTCTTT.

CDR3 region: CSAISSGESTDTQYF. DNA for the CDR3: TGCAGTGCTATATCTAGCGGGGAAAGCACAGATACGCAGTATTTT. The chain employs TRBV20-1 and TRBJ2-3, with 9 nucleotides matching TRBD2. V lost 4 bases to trimming and J lost 0 bases; unmatched junction nucleotides: 5. Germline CDR1 is DFQATT and CDR2 is SNEGSKA (reference sequence). This CDR3 is 15 amino acids long.

The rearrangement joins TRBV28 to TRBJ1-2; 7 nucleotides agree with TRBD1. This CDR3 contains 14 residues. From germline, CDR1 is MDHEN and CDR2 SYDVKM. J was trimmed by 5 bases and V by 5 bases; bases with no gene match: 8. CDR3 region: CASSILPQGYGYTF. CDR3 sequence (DNA): TGTGCCAGCAGTATATTACCACAGGGGTATGGCTACACCTTC.

Only a few counts were recorded for this clonotype. In DNA form, the CDR3 reads TGTGCCAGCAGTGACCCCCCGACAGGGCACTATGGCTACACCTTC. This gives the protein CASSDPPTGHYGYTF. This chain links TRBV6-1 with TRBJ1-2, with TRBD1 matching over 7 bases. Per the germline V gene, CDR1 is MNHNS and CDR2 is SASEGT. This CDR3 has 15 amino acids. After removal of 3 bases from V and 3 bases from J, the junction contained 7 bases not matched to a gene.

This clonotype was recorded at least ten times. The J gene is TRBJ2-1, the V gene TRBV12-3 or TRBV12-4; 7 bases map to TRBD2. V dropped 6 bases and J dropped 2; count of bases not matched to a gene: 4. This CDR3 is built from 14 residues. The CDR3 here is CASSRLAAYNEQFF. The CDR3 nucleotides read TGTGCCAGCAGCCGACTAGCTGCCTACAATGAGCAGTTCTTC.

This clonotype was counted at least ten times. The gene calls are TRBV20-1 and TRBJ2-5; 7 bases match TRBD2. The ends lost 5 bases at V and 0 bases at J; junction bases unmatched: 12. The V gene's germline CDR1 is DFQATT and CDR2 SNEGSKA (reference sequence). The CDR3 consists of 16 residues. The CDR3 protein is CSARGDSGLDQETQYF. The CDR3 DNA is TGCAGTGCTCGGGGGGATAGCGGGCTGGACCAAGAGACCCAGTACTTC.